This entry lists 32 T cell receptor beta chains sequenced from one sample in a study of patients and donors after allogeneic stem cell transplantation. Each CDR3 protein is one row after TCRdb ran MiXCR on the RT-PCR reads. This sample yields under 200,000 distinct CDR3 sequences, of which 30% are seen a single time; 3.2% belongs to the top ten. The sample comprised blood, either unsorted or a sorted T cell fraction (not recorded which). The receptors stem from a human donor who was either an allogeneic HSCT recipient or a stem cell or donor lymphocyte infusion donor (not recorded which). It is not recorded whose cells these are; they may come from a transplant donor.

The CDR3 spells CASSHLSLAGTYEQYF. The CDR3 region has the DNA TGCGCCAGCAGCCACCTATCCCTAGCTGGAACCTACGAGCAGTACTTC. The V and J genes are TRBV5-1 and TRBJ2-7; D is perhaps TRBD2 (5 bases). The CDR3 consists of 16 residues. The germline V and J ends were trimmed by 4 bases and 2 bases, with 19 bases remaining between them. Germline V lookup: CDR1 SGHRS, CDR2 YFSETQ.

This chain's CDR3 is CASTLRDHTDTQYF. The DNA of the CDR3 is TGTGCCAGCACCCTACGGGACCACACAGATACGCAGTATTTT. This chain connects TRBV12-3 or TRBV12-4 to TRBJ2-3, with D perhaps TRBD1 or TRBD2 (5 bases each). V was cut by 7 bases and J by 2 bases, with 13 bases left in between. The CDR3 totals 14 residues.

This chain joins TRBV6-5 and TRBJ1-1; TRBD1 agrees at 8 bases. With 2 bases clipped from V and 3 bases from J, the junction kept 5 bases outside the gene matches. Germline lookup yields CDR1 MNHEY and CDR2 SVGAGI. The CDR3 consists of 15 residues. The CDR3 is CASSYTGQGYTEAFF. The CDR3 DNA follows: TGTGCCAGCAGTTACACTGGACAGGGCTACACTGAAGCTTTCTTT.

The rearrangement joins TRBV4-3 to TRBJ1-4; TRBD1 agrees at 7 bases. Germline loops: CDR1 LGHNA, CDR2 YSLEER. Trimming removed 1 base from V and 4 bases from J; junction bases left unmatched: 6. CDR3 size: 16 residues. The CDR3 nucleotides are TGCGCCAGCAGCCAAGTGGTCAGGGGGATTAATGAAAAACTGTTTTTT. Translation gives CASSQVVRGINEKLFF.

The gene calls are TRBV6-2 or TRBV6-3 and TRBJ2-5; possibly TRBD1 for D (6 bases). V was cut by 10 bases and J by 0 bases, with 15 bases left in between. The germline CDR1 and CDR2 sequences are MNHEY and SVGEGT. This CDR3 has 14 amino acids. The CDR3 is CATQGQTYQETQYF. The CDR3 nucleotides read TGTGCCACCCAAGGACAGACGTACCAAGAGACCCAGTACTTC.

This clonotype was counted between two and nine times. The chain recombines TRBV12-3 or TRBV12-4 with TRBJ1-4; D ambiguous. The CDR3 is made up of 14 amino acids. Trimming shortened V by 3 bases and J by 6 bases, and 11 bases separated the two germline ends. This CDR3 is CASSFGVVDEKLFF. DNA of the CDR3: TGTGCCAGCAGTTTCGGGGTAGTAGATGAAAAACTGTTTTTT.

This clonotype was detected many times. The chain uses TRBV4-1 and TRBJ1-2; possible D gene TRBD1, 5 bases. Germline V gene sequence: CDR1 MGHRA, CDR2 YSYEKL. V was pared by 0 bases and J by 14 bases, with 22 bases between. The CDR3 runs 15 residues. The CDR3 here is CASSQDGQGMVRGTF. CDR3 nucleotides: TGCGCCAGCAGCCAAGATGGGCAGGGTATGGTTCGGGGAACCTTC.

This clonotype was counted a few times. The chain recombines TRBV20-1 with TRBJ2-7; maybe TRBD1 (5 bases). CDR3 length: 16 residues. From germline, CDR1 is DFQATT and CDR2 SNEGSKA (reference sequence). Trimming took off 0 bases at V and 3 bases at J, with 18 bases between the two ends. CDR3 region: CSARDRLGRVNYEQYF. DNA of the CDR3: TGCAGTGCTAGAGATAGGTTGGGCAGGGTTAACTACGAGCAGTACTTC.

The chain carries TRBV12-3 or TRBV12-4 and TRBJ2-3; unclear D gene. Trimming took 9 bases from V and 0 from J, leaving 7 bases between them. The CDR3 spans 12 residues. The CDR3 DNA reads as TGTGCCAGTACGACTAGCACAGATACGCAGTATTTT. It is translated as CASTTSTDTQYF.

The gene calls are TRBV4-3 and TRBJ2-1; D is possibly TRBD1 or TRBD2 (5 bases each). CDR1 and CDR2 from the germline V gene are LGHNA and YSLEER. The CDR3 consists of 15 residues. V lost 0 bases, J lost 4 bases, and 10 bases lay in between. In nucleotides, the CDR3 is TGCGCCAGCAGCCAAGAGGGACGGTTTTACAATGAGCAGTTCTTC. Amino acid sequence: CASSQEGRFYNEQFF.

The chain links TRBV5-1 to TRBJ1-5, with a possible D match to TRBD1 (6 bases). Trimming shortened V by 0 bases and J by 5 bases, and 12 bases separated the two germline ends. In germline, CDR1 is SGHRS, CDR2 YFSETQ. The CDR3 has 15 residues. The CDR3, as DNA: TGCGCCAGCAGCTTGGATCCGGGGGGCTATCAGCCCCAGCATTTT. Translated, it gives CASSLDPGGYQPQHF.

The chain employs TRBV20-1 and TRBJ2-4; D tentatively reads TRBD1 or TRBD2 (7 bases each). This CDR3 region has 13 residues. Trimming took 2 bases from V and 8 from J, leaving 13 bases between them. Germline V gives CDR1 DFQATT, CDR2 SNEGSKA (reference sequence). CDR3 nucleotides: TGCAGTGCTAGATGGGAGGGGGCTGACATTCAGTACTTC. Its protein is CSARWEGADIQYF.

CDR3 DNA: TGCAGTGCTAGCGGGAGGGCCACCGGGGAGCTGTTTTTT. This translates into CSASGRATGELFF. The rearrangement links TRBV20-1 to TRBJ2-2; 8 bases match TRBD2. Germline V gene lookup returns CDR1 DFQATT and CDR2 SNEGSKA (reference sequence). After removal of 3 bases from V and 4 bases from J, the junction contained 1 base not matched to a gene. The length of the CDR3 is 13 residues.

DNA for the CDR3: TGTGCCAGCACCCCCAGCCGGGACTACGAGCAGTACTTC. It specifies CASTPSRDYEQYF. The rearrangement joins TRBV6-1 to TRBJ2-7; D possibly corresponds to TRBD2 (5 bases). The V end lost 7 bases, the J end lost 3 bases, and 13 bases lay between the germline ends. Per the germline V gene, CDR1 is MNHNS and CDR2 is SASEGT. CDR3 length equals 13 residues.

Ten or more counts support this clonotype. J is TRBJ1-6 and V is TRBV10-3; no firm D call. Germline V lookup: CDR1 ENHRY, CDR2 SYGVKD. V was trimmed by 6 bases and J by 10 bases, leaving 13 bases between them. The CDR3 is made up of 13 amino acids. CDR3 sequence reads: CAISGEVGSPLHF. CDR3 DNA: TGTGCCATCAGCGGGGAGGTAGGATCACCCCTCCACTTT.

This clonotype was detected ten times or more. Here the CDR3 reads CASSKLGTNTEAFF. The CDR3 coding sequence is TGTGCCAGCAGCAAATTAGGGACGAACACTGAAGCTTTCTTT. J is TRBJ1-1 and V is TRBV21-1; TRBD1 reflects the table's D call only, with no check against the DNA. TRBV21-1 has pseudogene status. There are 14 residues in the CDR3.

This clonotype was observed many times. One end of the junction does not line up with germline, which may come from a read error. The J gene is TRBJ1-1, the V gene TRBV5-1; 9 nucleotides align to TRBD1. The germline CDR1 and CDR2 sequences are SGHRS and YFSETQ. CDR3 length: 15 residues. The DNA of the CDR3 is TGTGCCAGCAGCCTGGCGGGACAGGGGAACACTGAAGCTTTCTTT. Protein product: CASSLAGQGNTEAFF.

This clonotype showed up just once. Mismatch with germline at one junction end may stem from a read error. The V call is TRBV18, the J call TRBJ1-1; TRBD1 aligns across 7 bases. The germline V gene has CDR1 KGHSH and CDR2 LQKENI. CDR3 length: 16 residues. CDR3 in amino acids: CASSPSPRQGNTEAFF. CDR3 coding DNA: TGTGCCAGCTCACCCTCCCCTAGACAGGGCAACACTGAAGCTTTTTTT.

This clonotype came up once. The genes are TRBV6-2 or TRBV6-3 and TRBJ2-2; the match to TRBD1 covers 7 bases. After removal of 5 bases from V and 3 bases from J, the junction contained 6 bases not matched to a gene. This CDR3 is 15 amino acids long. Germline V CDR1 and CDR2: MNHEY, SVGEGT. The chain's CDR3 is CASSRQGRYTGELFF. DNA of the CDR3: TGTGCCAGCAGTCGACAGGGAAGATACACCGGGGAGCTGTTTTTT.

This clonotype has more than one count but fewer than ten. The rearrangement links TRBV18 to TRBJ2-4, with D possibly called TRBD1 or TRBD2 (6 bases each). The V gene lost 3 bases and the J gene lost 1 base, with 16 bases spanning the gap. The CDR3 sequence is 17 residues long. The germline gives CDR1 KGHSH, CDR2 LQKENI. CDR3 loop: CASSPYLDSGAKNIQYF. As DNA, the CDR3 is TGTGCCAGCTCACCGTACCTGGACAGCGGGGCCAAAAACATTCAGTACTTC.

V is TRBV28 and J is TRBJ2-5; 7 bases map to TRBD1. The CDR3 extends over 14 amino acids. J lost 0 bases, V lost 8 bases, and 6 bases had no gene match. Germline CDR1 reads MDHEN; CDR2 reads SYDVKM. This CDR3 reads CASWGQPYQETQYF. The CDR3 nucleotides read TGTGCCAGCTGGGGACAGCCGTACCAAGAGACCCAGTACTTC. Based on the CDR3 plus reference TRBV28 and TRBJ2-5, the full variable domain is DVKVTQSSRYLVKRTGEKVFLECVQDMDHENMFWYRQDPGLGLRLIYFSYDVKMKEKGDIPEGYSVSREKKERFSLILESASTNQTSMYLCASWGQPYQETQYFGPGTRLLVL.

The chain links TRBV6-2 or TRBV6-3 to TRBJ2-7; 12 bases are shared with TRBD2. The germline V gene has CDR1 MNHEY and CDR2 SVGEGT. The CDR3 has 15 amino acids. The V gene end was trimmed by 5 bases and the J gene end by 2 bases; junction bases not matched to a gene: 4. The CDR3 here is CASSPRLAGAYEQYF. The CDR3 region has the DNA TGTGCCAGCAGTCCTAGACTAGCGGGAGCCTACGAGCAGTACTTC.

The J gene is TRBJ2-7, the V gene TRBV12-3 or TRBV12-4; 8 bases align to TRBD1. The CDR3 contains 14 residues. J gave up 2 bases and V 6 bases, and 6 bases lay outside the gene matches. CDR3 nucleotides: TGTGCCAGCAGCTGGACAGGGCCCCCCTACGAGCAGTACTTC. Encoded protein: CASSWTGPPYEQYF.

This clonotype was counted at least ten times. The chain has TRBV20-1 and TRBJ1-3; D ambiguous. This CDR3 is 12 amino acids long. The germline V gene encodes CDR1 DFQATT and CDR2 SNEGSKA (reference sequence). Trimming stripped 6 bases from V and 0 bases from J, with 6 bases between. CDR3 nucleotides: TGCAGTGCAGGGCGCTCTGGAAACACCATATATTTT. Protein: CSAGRSGNTIYF.

The chain is built from TRBV20-1 and TRBJ2-7; 7 bases agree with TRBD1. CDR1 and CDR2 (germline): DFQATT, SNEGSKA (reference sequence). CDR3 length equals 15 residues. V lost 6 bases, J lost 3 bases, and 14 bases stayed unmatched. CDR3 sequence: CSARGMRDRSYEQYF. DNA for the CDR3: TGCAGTGCCAGGGGAATGAGGGACAGAAGCTACGAGCAGTACTTC.

The rearrangement joins TRBV20-1 to TRBJ2-2; D not certain. The CDR3 is made up of 14 amino acids. V dropped 0 bases and J dropped 0 bases, with 5 bases sitting between them. Germline assignment: CDR1 DFQATT and CDR2 SNEGSKA (reference sequence). The CDR3 sequence is CSAREQPNTGELFF. CDR3 DNA sequence: TGCAGTGCTAGAGAACAGCCGAACACCGGGGAGCTGTTTTTT.

The chain is built from TRBV5-1 and TRBJ2-7, with TRBD1 matching over 7 bases. CDR3 length equals 13 residues. Germline V gives CDR1 SGHRS, CDR2 YFSETQ. Trimming cost V 1 base and J 4 bases; bases outside gene matches: 2. CDR3 in amino acids: CASSLKGAYEQYF. The CDR3, as DNA: TGCGCCAGCAGCTTGAAGGGGGCTTACGAGCAGTACTTC.

The chain has TRBV3-1 and TRBJ2-1; TRBD1 or TRBD2 may be the D gene (6 bases each). Germline V gives CDR1 LGHDT, CDR2 YNNKEL (reference sequence). Trimming pared 6 bases from V and 7 bases from J, leaving 16 bases between. The CDR3 totals 14 residues. The DNA for the CDR3 is TGTGCCAGCAGGAGCCAGGGGAGGCAAAATGAGCAGTTCTTC. Translated: CASRSQGRQNEQFF.

This clonotype was recorded a few times. V is TRBV13 and J is TRBJ2-2; D is perhaps TRBD2 (6 bases). The CDR3 totals 15 residues. Trimming shortened V by 0 bases and J by 6 bases, and 11 bases separated the two germline ends. Germline CDR1 reads PRHDT; CDR2 reads FYEKMQ (reference sequence). The CDR3 is CASSLGQRLAGELFF. The CDR3 DNA reads as TGTGCCAGCAGCTTAGGCCAGAGACTAGCCGGGGAGCTGTTTTTT.

The table lists this clonotype with many counts. This rearrangement joins TRBV7-3 to TRBJ1-1; D gene unclear. The V gene lost 4 bases and the J gene lost 3 bases, with 9 bases spanning the gap. In germline, CDR1 is SGHTA, CDR2 FQGTGA. The CDR3 consists of 13 residues. The CDR3, as DNA: TGTGCCAGCAGCTCCCCGGGATACACTGAAGCTTTCTTT. Translating gives CASSSPGYTEAFF.

This clonotype was detected once. V usage is TRBV12-3 or TRBV12-4 and J usage is TRBJ2-7; 9 bases map to TRBD2. The CDR3 has 15 residues. The J segment lost 2 bases and the V segment lost 6 bases, leaving 8 bases of the junction unmatched. The CDR3 loop is CASRPTSGSAYEQYF. The CDR3 region has the DNA TGTGCCAGCAGACCCACTAGCGGGTCCGCCTACGAGCAGTACTTC.

The rearrangement uses TRBV6-2 or TRBV6-3 and TRBJ2-1, with a possible D match to TRBD2 (5 bases). Deletions cut 2 bases from V and 0 bases from J, with 14 bases between. The V gene's germline CDR1 is MNHEY and CDR2 SVGEGT. This CDR3 has 17 amino acids. The CDR3 sequence: CASSYRGRLSSYNEQFF. The CDR3 DNA reads as TGTGCCAGCAGTTACCGAGGGCGGCTTAGCTCCTACAATGAGCAGTTCTTC.